The clone carrying this T cell receptor beta chain appeared a few times. Antigen: not known. V was shortened by 3 bases and J by 4 bases, with 13 bases between the two germline ends. The CDR3 has 15 residues. Per germline, CDR1 KGHSH and CDR2 LQKENI. Sequencing targeted expressed TCRB transcripts, as all isolated RNA had been reverse transcribed. Naive, central memory and regulatory T cell samples came to a mean of approximately 3.57 million reads. Using immunoSEQ multiplex PCR, the repertoire was profiled, and TCRdb retains in-frame clones only, with some absent. The table lists nearly 350,000 clones, approximately 9.7% of them singletons. The data stem from a study of beta chain features in type 1 diabetes. Whole-study findings and limits: In every one of the four CD4+ subsets, TCRB CDR3s were moderately but significantly shorter in Type 1 diabetes patients.

The sample taken for sequencing was central memory CD4+ T cells from blood. This clonotype originated in a man aged 25 to 45 with type 1 diabetes. V is TRBV18 and J is TRBJ2-1, with TRBD1 as a possible D gene (5 bases). The CDR3 DNA reads as TGTGCCAGCTCACCCAGGGTAGTGGAGTACAATGAGCAGTTCTTC. Encoded protein: CASSPRVVEYNEQFF.